One and the same sample provided the 14 T cell receptor beta chains below, sequenced in a study of blood T cell repertoires in COVID-19. The method was immunoSEQ multiplex PCR; TCRdb's version includes in-frame clones alone and lacks a portion of them. The sample shows around 240,000 clones, 91% of them seen only once. The material sequenced was PBMCs or T cells enriched from blood (not recorded which). Every receptor here comes from a human donor in a cohort exposed to, infected with or recovered from COVID-19 (not recorded which). The donor label of this sample is uncertain.

The chain recombines TRBV4-1 with TRBJ2-3, with D possibly matching TRBD1 (5 bases). V lost 1 base to trimming and J lost 2 bases, with 7 bases between them. The V gene's germline CDR1 is MGHRA and CDR2 YSYEKL. CDR3 length equals 14 residues. CDR3 in DNA: TGCGCCAGCAGCCAAGGGACACTCACAGATACGCAGTATTTT. Translated, it gives CASSQGTLTDTQYF.

This CDR3 reads CSAGRGTTFQETQYF. The CDR3 DNA reads as TGCAGCGCCGGCCGGGGAACAACTTTTCAAGAGACCCAGTACTTC. The chain links TRBV29-1 to TRBJ2-5; tentative D call: TRBD2 (5 bases). CDR1 SQVTM and CDR2 ANQGSEA come from the germline V gene. The CDR3 has 15 amino acids. With 7 bases removed from V and 2 bases from J, the gap between germline ends came to 20 bases.

CDR3 in DNA: TGTGCCAGCAGTGCACGGCGCTCGGCAGGGCAGTACTTC. It is translated as CASSARRSAGQYF. J is TRBJ2-7 and V is TRBV2; D call uncertain. This CDR3 comprises 13 residues. CDR1 is SNHLY, CDR2 FYNNEI, per germline. The V end lost 4 bases, the J end lost 9 bases, and 16 bases lay between the germline ends.

The chain recombines TRBV28 with TRBJ1-4, with TRBD1 as a possible D gene (5 bases). The CDR3 is 18 amino acids. Per germline, CDR1 MDHEN and CDR2 SYDVKM. V lost 2 bases to trimming and J lost 4 bases, with 20 bases between them. CDR3 nucleotides: TGTGCCAGCAGTTTACTCGCCGGGACGGGGGTTGATAATGAAAAACTGTTTTTT. Translation gives CASSLLAGTGVDNEKLFF. Full variable domain (rest looked up from reference TRBV28 and TRBJ1-4): DVKVTQSSRYLVKRTGEKVFLECVQDMDHENMFWYRQDPGLGLRLIYFSYDVKMKEKGDIPEGYSVSREKKERFSLILESASTNQTSMYLCASSLLAGTGVDNEKLFFGSGTQLSVL.

This rearrangement joins TRBV5-4 to TRBJ1-1, with 7 nucleotides matching TRBD1. CDR1 is SGHNT, CDR2 YYREEE, per germline (reference sequence). The CDR3 is 15 residues long. V shed 4 bases and J 1 base; nucleotides not matched to a gene: 7. The CDR3 spells CASSGETGQNTEAFF. CDR3 DNA: TGTGCCAGCAGCGGGGAGACAGGGCAGAACACTGAAGCTTTCTTT.

CDR3 coding DNA: TGTGCCAGCAGCTCCGGGAACTCTGGAAACACCATATATTTT. Translated, it gives CASSSGNSGNTIYF. The chain couples TRBV7-2 to TRBJ1-3; D not resolved. The CDR3 spans 14 residues. V shed 4 bases and J shed 0 bases, with 7 bases lying between them. Per the germline V gene, CDR1 is SGHTA and CDR2 is FQGNSA.

This sequence joins TRBV24-1 and TRBJ2-5, with TRBD1 matching 7 bases. The germline CDR1 and CDR2 sequences are KGHDR and SFDVKD. J gave up 1 base and V 5 bases, and 9 bases lay outside the gene matches. The CDR3 extends over 16 amino acids. This CDR3 is CATSVVSGGSQETQYF. In nucleotides, the CDR3 is TGTGCCACCAGTGTCGTCTCAGGGGGTTCCCAAGAGACCCAGTACTTC.

This sequence joins TRBV12-3 or TRBV12-4 and TRBJ1-1; 7 nucleotides line up with TRBD1. The junction had 3 bases not matched to a gene; V was cut back by 3 bases and J by 5 bases. This CDR3 is 13 amino acids long. CDR3 sequence reads: CASSLKQGTEAFF. For the CDR3, the DNA is TGTGCCAGCAGTTTGAAACAGGGGACTGAAGCTTTCTTT.

This chain links TRBV19 with TRBJ2-1, with 8 bases that match TRBD2. The J segment lost 6 bases and the V segment lost 5 bases, leaving 6 bases of the junction unmatched. The CDR3 is 14 amino acids. The germline CDR1 and CDR2 sequences are LNHDA and SQIVND (reference sequence). Here the CDR3 DNA reads TGTGCCAGTAGTCGAGCGGGGGCCCTCAATGAGCAGTTCTTC. Amino acid sequence: CASSRAGALNEQFF.

Only one count was recorded for this clone. The chain has TRBV10-3 and TRBJ1-2, with D tentatively TRBD1 (5 bases). The CDR3 covers 13 residues. Germline V gives CDR1 ENHRY, CDR2 SYGVKD. The V end was cut by 11 bases, the J end by 6 bases, with 19 bases between. The CDR3 sequence is CAAALGGRDGYTF. For the CDR3, the DNA is TGTGCCGCTGCCTTGGGGGGACGGGATGGCTACACCTTC.

The chain recombines TRBV3-1 (or the pseudogene TRBV3-2) with TRBJ1-5; no firm D call. V lost 2 bases, J lost 0 bases, and 5 bases lay in between. The germline V gene encodes CDR1 LGHDT and CDR2 YNNKEL (reference sequence). This CDR3 is built from 14 residues. CDR3 region: CASSQMYSNQPQHF. The CDR3 coding sequence is TGTGCCAGCAGCCAAATGTATAGCAATCAGCCCCAGCATTTT.

This clone was seen only once. The chain uses TRBV5-1 and TRBJ1-6; 7 bases map to TRBD1. The V and J ends lost 3 bases and 8 bases, in that order; junction bases with no gene match: 5. Germline loops: CDR1 SGHRS, CDR2 YFSETQ. This CDR3 contains 14 residues. The DNA for the CDR3 is TGCGCCAGCAGCTCAGAGGGGGCATATTCACCCCTCCACTTT. It encodes CASSSEGAYSPLHF.

The chain couples TRBV29-1 to TRBJ1-2; possibly TRBD1 for D (6 bases). The CDR3 is made up of 14 amino acids. V dropped 5 bases and J dropped 6 bases, with 19 bases sitting between them. CDR1 SQVTM and CDR2 ANQGSEA come from the germline V gene. DNA for the CDR3: TGCAGCGTTTTAACACAGGGAGAAGTACATGGCTACACCTTC. This gives the protein CSVLTQGEVHGYTF.

The rearrangement joins TRBV5-5 to TRBJ2-1; TRBD2 matches at 10 bases. Germline V gene data show CDR1 as SGHKS and CDR2 as YYEKEE (reference sequence). This CDR3 comprises 15 residues. With V trimmed by 5 bases and J by 4 bases, 6 bases remained unmatched. This CDR3 is CASSLAGGTYNEQFF. CDR3 DNA sequence: TGTGCCAGCAGTTTAGCGGGGGGAACTTACAATGAGCAGTTCTTC.